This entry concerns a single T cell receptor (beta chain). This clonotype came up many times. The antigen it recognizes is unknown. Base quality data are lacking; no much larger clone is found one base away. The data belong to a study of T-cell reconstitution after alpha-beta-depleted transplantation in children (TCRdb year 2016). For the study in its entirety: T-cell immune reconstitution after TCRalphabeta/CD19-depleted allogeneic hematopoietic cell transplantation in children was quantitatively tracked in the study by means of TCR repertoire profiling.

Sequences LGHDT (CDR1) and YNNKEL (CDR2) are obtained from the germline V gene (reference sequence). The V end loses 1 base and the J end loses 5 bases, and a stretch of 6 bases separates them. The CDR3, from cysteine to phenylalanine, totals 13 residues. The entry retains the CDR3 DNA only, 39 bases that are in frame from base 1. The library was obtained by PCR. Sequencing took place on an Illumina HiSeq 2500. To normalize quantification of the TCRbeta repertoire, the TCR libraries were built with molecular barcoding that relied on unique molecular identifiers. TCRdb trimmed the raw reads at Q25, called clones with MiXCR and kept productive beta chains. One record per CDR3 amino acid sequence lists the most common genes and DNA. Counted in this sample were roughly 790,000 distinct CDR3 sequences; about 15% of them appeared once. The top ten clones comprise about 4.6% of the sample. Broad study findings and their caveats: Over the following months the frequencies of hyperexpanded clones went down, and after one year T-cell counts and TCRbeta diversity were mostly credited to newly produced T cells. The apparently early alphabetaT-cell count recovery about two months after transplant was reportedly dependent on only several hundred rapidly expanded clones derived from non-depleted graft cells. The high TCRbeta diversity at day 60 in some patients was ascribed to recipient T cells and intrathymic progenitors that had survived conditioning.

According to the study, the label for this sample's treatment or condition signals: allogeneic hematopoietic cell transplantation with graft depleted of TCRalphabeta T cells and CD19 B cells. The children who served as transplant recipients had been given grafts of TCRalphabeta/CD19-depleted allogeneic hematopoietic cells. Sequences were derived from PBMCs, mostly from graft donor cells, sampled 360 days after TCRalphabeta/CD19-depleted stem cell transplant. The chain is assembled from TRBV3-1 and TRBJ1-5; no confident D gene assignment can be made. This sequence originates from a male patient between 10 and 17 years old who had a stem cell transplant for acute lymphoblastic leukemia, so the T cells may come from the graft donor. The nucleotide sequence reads TGTGCCAGCAGCCAAGGCGTGGATCAGCCCCAGCATTTT. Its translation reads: CASSQGVDQPQHF.